Described below is a single T cell receptor beta chain sequence and its context. TCRdb keeps only in-frame clones here, not all; method: immunoSEQ multiplex PCR. The sample lists over 45,000 clones; around 90% were seen once. This specimen belongs to a study of T cell responses to AZD1222 COVID-19 vaccine. Whole-study context: Second-dose schedules of about 4 or about 12 weeks were combined.

CDR1 and CDR2 (germline): SEHNR, FQNEAQ (reference sequence). The CDR3 runs 13 residues. Trimming stripped 5 bases from V and 5 bases from J, with 12 bases between. The receptor was derived from an adult in good health. Sequencing used peripheral blood, obtained on day 0 of AZD1222 vaccination. This chain joins TRBV7-9 and TRBJ1-2, with D unresolved. CDR3 nucleotides: TGTGCCAGCAGCCCTGATGGGCCTTATGGCTACACCTTC. Translating it yields CASSPDGPYGYTF.